This T cell receptor beta chain came from a study of blood T cell repertoires in COVID-19. Study at large: Researchers got acute and convalescent COVID-19 samples from the United States, Italy and Spain. Sources were T cells, B-cell-depleted T cells, or PBMCs; the material itself was cDNA or gDNA.

The CDR3 contains 14 residues. In germline, CDR1 is SGHRS, CDR2 YFSETQ. Trimming pared 4 bases from V and 9 bases from J, leaving 14 bases between. Authors' processing steps: It was from reference gene primer amplification that nucleated cell counts were estimated. Clones were read by immunoSEQ multiplex PCR, and TCRdb kept only the in-frame ones, dropping some. Clonal size and the V and J genes are those of that table, whereas D and trimming came from the DNA. The sample yields about 26,000 clones, around 90% seen once. Only one count was recorded for this clone. This chain joins TRBV5-1 and TRBJ1-6; D not certain. The sample was peripheral blood. This sequence was found in a woman aged 55-70 years with active COVID-19. CDR3 in amino acids: CASSIAKRFSPLHF. CDR3 in DNA: TGCGCCAGCAGCATCGCCAAGAGATTTTCACCCCTCCACTTT. The full variable domain, in which reference TRBV5-1 and TRBJ1-6 provide the parts outside the CDR3, is KAGVTQTPRYLIKTRGQQVTLSCSPISGHRSVSWYQQTPGQGLQFLFEYFSETQRNKGNFPGRFSGRQFSNSRSEMNVSTLELGDSALYLCASSIAKRFSPLHFGNGTRLTVT.